Listed below are T cell receptor beta chains from one sample, sequenced in a study of cytomegalovirus exposure and HLA in healthy donors. Libraries were prepared by immunoSEQ multiplex PCR; TCRdb keeps only in-frame clonotypes and omits some of them. The data contain some 200,000 clones, roughly 80% of them seen just once; the ten biggest clones take up about 1.7%. Sequencing was carried out using PBMCs. These TCRs come from a woman aged 18-30 years in good health and CMV-seronegative. Both conserved end residues are part of each CDR3. A D gene is named only where the DNA matches it firmly. Clone size is stated in some rows and not others, as once, few, many or a class when expanded.

D gene,clone size,V gene,J gene,CDR3 protein,CDR3 DNA
TRBD1,.,TRBV5-5,TRBJ1-2,CASSLIGGFGGYTF,TGTGCCAGCAGCTTAATAGGGGGCTTCGGTGGCTACACCTTC
.,.,TRBV7-8,TRBJ2-2,CAGQPTNTGELFF,TGTGCGGGGCAGCCTACGAACACCGGGGAGCTGTTTTTT
.,.,TRBV10-2,TRBJ1-1,CATTDSVNTEAFF,TGCGCCACCACCGACAGCGTGAACACTGAAGCTTTCTTT
TRBD1,.,TRBV7-2,TRBJ1-2,CASSLTGGTNYGYTF,TGTGCCAGCAGCTTGACAGGGGGCACTAACTATGGCTACACCTTC
.,.,TRBV13,TRBJ2-5,CASSPFQETQYF,TGTGCCAGCAGCCCCTTCCAAGAGACCCAGTACTTC
.,.,TRBV15,TRBJ2-5,CATSRVVGGGETQYF,TGTGCCACCAGCAGAGTGGTGGGAGGGGGAGAGACCCAGTACTTC
TRBD1,.,TRBV27,TRBJ1-5,CASRHRGSNQPQHF,TGTGCCAGCAGGCACAGGGGTAGCAATCAGCCCCAGCATTTT
TRBD2,.,TRBV9,TRBJ2-1,CASSVEISGRANEQFF,TGTGCCAGCAGCGTAGAAATTAGCGGGAGGGCCAATGAGCAGTTCTTC
.,once,TRBV28,TRBJ2-5,CASSLYEGGKETQYF,TGTGCCAGCAGTTTATATGAGGGAGGCAAAGAGACCCAGTACTTC
TRBD2,.,TRBV7-2,TRBJ2-2,CASSLAIVWTSGRARSGELFF,TGTGCCAGCAGCTTAGCTATCGTGTGGACTAGCGGGAGGGCCAGGTCCGGGGAGCTGTTTTTT
.,few,TRBV27,TRBJ2-7,CASSFRTESYEQYF,TGTGCCAGCAGTTTCCGGACAGAATCCTACGAGCAGTACTTC
TRBD2,.,TRBV11-2,TRBJ2-6,CASSSSASGRAGANVLTF,TGTGCCAGCAGCTCCTCCGCTAGCGGGAGGGCTGGGGCCAACGTCCTGACTTTC
.,.,TRBV28,TRBJ2-4,CASSWDFLLAKNIQYF,TGTGCCAGCAGTTGGGACTTCCTACTAGCCAAAAACATTCAGTACTTC
TRBD2,.,TRBV7-9,TRBJ2-7,CASSFGGGGTSSYEQYF,TGTGCCAGCAGCTTCGGGGGGGGCGGGACGAGCTCCTACGAGCAGTACTTC
TRBD2,.,TRBV9,TRBJ2-3,CASSEAGAGDTQYF,TGTGCCAGCAGCGAGGCGGGAGCTGGAGATACGCAGTATTTT
TRBD1,.,TRBV7-8,TRBJ1-4,CASSLGSGGRPTNEKLFF,TGTGCCAGCAGCTTAGGTTCAGGGGGCCGACCAACTAATGAAAAACTGTTTTTT
TRBD2,.,TRBV28,TRBJ2-1,CASSLGWRAGIYNEQFF,TGTGCCAGCAGTTTAGGATGGAGAGCGGGAATCTACAATGAGCAGTTCTTC
.,few,TRBV2,TRBJ2-3,CAVQFVLTDTQYF,TGTGCCGTACAATTCGTATTAACAGATACGCAGTATTTT
TRBD1,.,TRBV7-2,TRBJ2-3,CASSVQGALPDTQYF,TGTGCCAGCAGCGTACAGGGGGCCTTACCAGATACGCAGTATTTT
TRBD1,.,TRBV28,TRBJ2-1,CASSLHRQGINEQFF,TGTGCCAGCAGCCTCCACCGACAGGGGATCAATGAGCAGTTCTTC
TRBD1,few,TRBV6-6,TRBJ1-1,CATLFPGQVQAFF,TGTGCCACCCTTTTCCCGGGACAGGTGCAAGCTTTCTTT
.,.,TRBV4-3,TRBJ2-5,CASSQEPSVEQYF,TGCGCCAGCAGCCAAGAACCCTCGGTGGAGCAGTACTTC
.,once,TRBV18,TRBJ1-5,CASSPDGNQPQHF,TGTGCCAGCTCTCCCGACGGGAATCAGCCCCAGCATTTT
.,.,TRBV19,TRBJ1-5,CASSSGWRQPQHF,TGTGCCAGTAGTTCGGGGTGGCGGCAGCCCCAGCATTTT
.,.,TRBV5-1,TRBJ1-2,CASSLAGEDYGYTF,TGCGCCAGCAGCTTGGCGGGGGAAGATTATGGCTACACCTTC
.,.,TRBV4-3,TRBJ2-7,CASSQGVGTRSYEQYF,TGCGCCAGCAGCCAAGGGGTGGGGACACGATCCTACGAGCAGTACTTC
TRBD1,few,TRBV30,TRBJ1-5,CAYSSGGGHQPQHF,TGTGCCTACTCCTCAGGGGGAGGACATCAGCCCCAGCATTTT
.,.,TRBV15,TRBJ2-1,CATNAFGRPYNEQFF,TGTGCCACCAACGCATTCGGGAGACCCTACAATGAGCAGTTCTTC
.,.,TRBV7-9,TRBJ2-2,CASSLGSTLAGELFF,TGTGCCAGCAGCTTAGGAAGCACTCTCGCCGGGGAGCTGTTTTTT
.,.,TRBV28,TRBJ2-3,CASSFAVGQYF,TGTGCCAGCAGTTTCGCGGTGGGGCAGTATTTT
TRBD2,.,TRBV5-5,TRBJ2-1,CASSLGGRDYNEQFF,TGTGCCAGCAGCTTGGGCGGGAGAGATTACAATGAGCAGTTCTTC
.,.,TRBV4-1,TRBJ2-1,CASSRMEGGNEQFF,TGCGCCAGCAGCCGAATGGAAGGGGGTAATGAGCAGTTCTTC
.,once,TRBV7-9,TRBJ1-1,CASSLGEGDSEAFF,TGTGCCAGCAGCTTAGGGGAGGGGGATAGTGAAGCTTTCTTT
.,.,TRBV4-3,TRBJ1-1,CASSQVGAGDTEAFF,TGCGCCAGCAGCCAAGTGGGGGCTGGGGACACTGAAGCTTTCTTT
TRBD1,once,TRBV27,TRBJ2-2,CASSFGDRPPIGELFF,TGTGCCAGCAGTTTCGGGGACAGGCCGCCCATCGGGGAGCTGTTTTTT
TRBD1,once,TRBV28,TRBJ1-2,CASSSPDRVYGYTF,TGTGCCAGCAGTTCCCCAGACAGGGTCTATGGCTACACCTTC
.,.,TRBV11-2,TRBJ2-7,CASSSQASEEQYF,TGTGCCAGCAGCTCACAGGCCTCGGAGGAGCAGTACTTC
.,.,TRBV5-8,TRBJ1-1,CASRSEAYTEAFF,TGTGCCAGCAGATCGGAGGCGTACACTGAAGCTTTCTTT
.,few,TRBV30,TRBJ2-2,CAWSDTGASFRNTGELFF,TGTGCCTGGAGTGACACGGGAGCATCATTTCGGAACACCGGGGAGCTGTTTTTT
.,.,TRBV7-9,TRBJ1-5,CSSSLTSGPQHF,TGTTCCAGCAGTTTAACGTCGGGGCCCCAGCATTTT
.,.,TRBV18,TRBJ2-3,CASSDSVTGYPTDTQYF,TGTGCCAGCTCAGACTCCGTTACAGGGTACCCCACAGATACGCAGTATTTT
.,once,TRBV19,TRBJ2-1,CASSIGGRLLSYNEQFF,TGTGCCAGTAGTATAGGGGGGCGCCTACTCTCCTACAATGAGCAGTTCTTC
TRBD2,.,TRBV7-8,TRBJ2-5,CASSLLAGGAETQYF,TGTGCCAGCAGCCTTCTAGCGGGAGGGGCAGAGACCCAGTACTTC
.,.,TRBV27,TRBJ2-1,CASSPAYLRSSYNEQFF,TGTGCCAGCAGCCCGGCGTACCTACGGAGCTCCTACAATGAGCAGTTCTTC
TRBD1,.,TRBV28,TRBJ1-5,CASSRTGGPSGQPQHF,TGTGCCAGCAGCCGGACAGGGGGCCCGTCCGGGCAGCCCCAGCATTTT
.,.,TRBV11-3,TRBJ1-1,CASSSRGGSEAFF,TGTGCCAGCAGCTCCCGGGGGGGATCTGAAGCTTTCTTT
TRBD1,once,TRBV4-3,TRBJ1-2,CASSQVGQESFNYGYTF,TGCGCCAGCAGCCAAGTGGGACAGGAGTCTTTTAACTATGGCTACACCTTC
.,.,TRBV2,TRBJ1-3,CASNFGGRDTIYF,TGTGCCAGCAACTTTGGAGGACGGGACACCATATATTTT
.,.,TRBV4-3,TRBJ1-4,CASSPTGMSDEKLFF,TGCGCCAGCAGCCCTACAGGGATGAGCGATGAAAAACTGTTTTTT
.,.,TRBV4-2,TRBJ1-6,CASSQDTTENSPLHF,TGTGCCAGCAGCCAAGATACGACAGAAAATTCACCCCTCCACTTT